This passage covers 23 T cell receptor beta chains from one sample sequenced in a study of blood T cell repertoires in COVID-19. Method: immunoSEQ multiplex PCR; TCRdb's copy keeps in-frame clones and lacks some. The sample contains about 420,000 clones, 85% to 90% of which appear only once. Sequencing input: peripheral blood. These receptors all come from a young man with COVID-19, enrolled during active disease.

The CDR3 DNA sequence: TGTGCCACCAGTGAAACGGCGGTTAGCTCCTACAATGAGCAGTTCTTC. This sequence encodes CATSETAVSSYNEQFF. The chain has TRBV24-1 and TRBJ2-1; D remains unclear. Germline CDR1 and CDR2: KGHDR and SFDVKD. This CDR3 spans 16 amino acids. V was trimmed by 4 bases and J by 0 bases, leaving 12 bases between them.

This CDR3 reads CASSPGLAGGWDQYF. The DNA of the CDR3 is TGTGCCAGCAGTCCCGGACTAGCGGGAGGGTGGGACCAGTACTTC. The J gene is TRBJ2-5, the V gene TRBV27; TRBD2 matches 15 bases. Losses at the gene ends were 5 bases for V and 10 bases for J; bases not matched to a gene: 8. The CDR3 length is 15 residues. CDR1 is MNHEY, CDR2 SMNVEV, per germline (reference sequence).

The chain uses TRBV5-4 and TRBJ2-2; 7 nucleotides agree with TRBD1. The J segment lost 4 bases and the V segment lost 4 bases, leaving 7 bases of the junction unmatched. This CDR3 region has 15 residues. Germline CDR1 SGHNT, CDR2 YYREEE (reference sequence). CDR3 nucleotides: TGTGCCAGCAGCGTGGGACAGTTTCCCACCGGGGAGCTGTTTTTT. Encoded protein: CASSVGQFPTGELFF.

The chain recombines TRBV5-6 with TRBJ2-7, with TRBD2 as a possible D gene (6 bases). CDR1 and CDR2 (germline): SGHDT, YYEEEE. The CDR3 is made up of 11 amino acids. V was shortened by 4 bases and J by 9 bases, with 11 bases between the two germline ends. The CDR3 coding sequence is TGTGCCAGCAGCCGAGGGGACTTGCAGTACTTC. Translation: CASSRGDLQYF. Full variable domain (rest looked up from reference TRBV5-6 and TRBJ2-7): DAGVTQSPTHLIKTRGQQVTLRCSPKSGHDTVSWYQQALGQGPQFIFQYYEEEERQRGNFPDRFSGHQFPNYSSELNVNALLLGDSALYLCASSRGDLQYFGPGTRLTVT.

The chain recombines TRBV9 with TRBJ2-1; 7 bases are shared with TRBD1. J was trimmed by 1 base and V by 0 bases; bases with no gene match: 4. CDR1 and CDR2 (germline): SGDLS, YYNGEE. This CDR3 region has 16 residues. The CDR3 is CASSVGSTGSYNEQFF. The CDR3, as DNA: TGTGCCAGCAGCGTAGGGTCGACAGGGTCCTACAATGAGCAGTTCTTC.

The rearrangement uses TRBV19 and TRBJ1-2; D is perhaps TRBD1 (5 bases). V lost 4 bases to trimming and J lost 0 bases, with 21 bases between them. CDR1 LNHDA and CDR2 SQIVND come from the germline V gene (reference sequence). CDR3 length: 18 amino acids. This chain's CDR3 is CASSNRQRSAGANYGYTF. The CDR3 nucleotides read TGTGCCAGTAGTAACCGACAGAGGTCAGCGGGAGCTAACTATGGCTACACCTTC.

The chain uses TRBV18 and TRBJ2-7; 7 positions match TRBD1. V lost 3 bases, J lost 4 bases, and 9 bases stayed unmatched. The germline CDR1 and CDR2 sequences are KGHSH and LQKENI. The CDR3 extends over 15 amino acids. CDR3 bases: TGTGCCAGCTCACCGGGACAGTCACCAGAGTACGAGCAGTACTTC. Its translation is CASSPGQSPEYEQYF.

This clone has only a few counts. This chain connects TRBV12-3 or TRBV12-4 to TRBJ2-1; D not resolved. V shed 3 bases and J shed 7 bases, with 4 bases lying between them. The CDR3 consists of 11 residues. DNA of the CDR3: TGTGCCAGCAGTTTTAAAAATGAGCAGTTCTTC. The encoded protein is CASSFKNEQFF.

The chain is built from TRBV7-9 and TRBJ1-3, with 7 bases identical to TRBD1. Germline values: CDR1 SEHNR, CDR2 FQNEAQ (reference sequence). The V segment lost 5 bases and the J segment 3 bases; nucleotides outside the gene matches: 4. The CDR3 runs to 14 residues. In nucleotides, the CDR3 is TGTGCCAGCAGCCCGACAGGGTATGGAAACACCATATATTTT. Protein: CASSPTGYGNTIYF. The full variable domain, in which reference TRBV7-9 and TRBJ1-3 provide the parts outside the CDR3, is DTGVSQNPRHKITKRGQNVTFRCDPISEHNRLYWYRQTLGQGPEFLTYFQNEAQLEKSRLLSDRFSAERPKGSFSTLEIQRTEQGDSAMYLCASSPTGYGNTIYFGEGSWLTVV.

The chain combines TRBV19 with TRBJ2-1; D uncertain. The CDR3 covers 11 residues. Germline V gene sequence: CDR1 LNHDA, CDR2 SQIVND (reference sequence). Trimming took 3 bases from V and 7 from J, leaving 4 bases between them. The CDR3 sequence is CASSIMNEQFF. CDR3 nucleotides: TGTGCCAGTAGTATTATGAATGAGCAGTTCTTC. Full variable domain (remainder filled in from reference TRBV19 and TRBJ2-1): DGGITQSPKYLFRKEGQNVTLSCEQNLNHDAMYWYRQDPGQGLRLIYYSQIVNDFQKGDIAEGYSVSREKKESFPLTVTSAQKNPTAFYLCASSIMNEQFFGPGTRLTVL.

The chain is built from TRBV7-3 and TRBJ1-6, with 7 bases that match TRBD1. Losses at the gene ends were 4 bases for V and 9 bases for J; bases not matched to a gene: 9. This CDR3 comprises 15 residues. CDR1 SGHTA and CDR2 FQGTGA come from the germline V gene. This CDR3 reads CASSSSGTEPSPLHF. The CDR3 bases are TGTGCCAGCAGCTCCTCCGGGACAGAGCCTTCACCCCTCCACTTT.

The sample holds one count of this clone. The CDR3 bases are TGTGCCAGCAGCCAATCATTGCGCCAGGGTATTGTCAATCAGTTCTTC. Translating gives CASSQSLRQGIVNQFF. This chain uses TRBV16 with TRBJ2-1, with D tentatively TRBD1 (5 bases). The CDR3 loop spans 16 amino acids. CDR1 is KGHSY, CDR2 FQNENV, per germline. Trimming took off 0 bases at V and 13 bases at J, with 22 bases between the two ends.

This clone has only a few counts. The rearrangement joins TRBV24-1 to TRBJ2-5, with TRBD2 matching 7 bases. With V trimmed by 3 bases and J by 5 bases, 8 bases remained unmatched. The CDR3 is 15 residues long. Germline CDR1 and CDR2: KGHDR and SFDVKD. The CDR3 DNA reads TGTGCCACCAGTGATGGGGAGGGGCTGGGGGAGACCCAGTACTTC. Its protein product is CATSDGEGLGETQYF.

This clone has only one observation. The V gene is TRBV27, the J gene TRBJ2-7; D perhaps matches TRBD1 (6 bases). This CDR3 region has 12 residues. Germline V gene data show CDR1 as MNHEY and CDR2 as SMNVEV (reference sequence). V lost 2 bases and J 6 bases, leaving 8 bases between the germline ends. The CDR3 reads CASSLTGTEQYF. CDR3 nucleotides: TGTGCCAGCAGTTTAACAGGGACCGAGCAGTACTTC.

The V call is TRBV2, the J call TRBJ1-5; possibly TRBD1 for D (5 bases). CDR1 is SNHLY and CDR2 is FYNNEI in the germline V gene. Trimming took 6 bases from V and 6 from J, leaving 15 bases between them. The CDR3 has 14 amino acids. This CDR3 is CASREQAGPQPQHF. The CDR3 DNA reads TGTGCCAGCAGAGAACAGGCGGGGCCTCAGCCCCAGCATTTT.

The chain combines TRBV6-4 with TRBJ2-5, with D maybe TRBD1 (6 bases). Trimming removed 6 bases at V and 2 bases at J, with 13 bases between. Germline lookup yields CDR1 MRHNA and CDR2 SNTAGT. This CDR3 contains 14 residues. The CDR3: CASSCRDKQETQYF. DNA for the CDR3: TGTGCCAGCAGCTGCCGGGACAAGCAAGAGACCCAGTACTTC.

This CDR3 reads CASSPGLFTDTQYF. The CDR3 coding sequence is TGTGCCAGTAGCCCGGGACTTTTCACAGATACGCAGTATTTT. The chain is built from TRBV19 and TRBJ2-3; the D gene is possibly TRBD2 (6 bases). Per germline, CDR1 LNHDA and CDR2 SQIVND (reference sequence). This CDR3 is built from 14 residues. V was clipped by 6 bases and J by 2 bases, with 12 bases between them. The full variable domain, its missing parts supplied by reference TRBV19 and TRBJ2-3, is DGGITQSPKYLFRKEGQNVTLSCEQNLNHDAMYWYRQDPGQGLRLIYYSQIVNDFQKGDIAEGYSVSREKKESFPLTVTSAQKNPTAFYLCASSPGLFTDTQYFGPGTRLTVL.

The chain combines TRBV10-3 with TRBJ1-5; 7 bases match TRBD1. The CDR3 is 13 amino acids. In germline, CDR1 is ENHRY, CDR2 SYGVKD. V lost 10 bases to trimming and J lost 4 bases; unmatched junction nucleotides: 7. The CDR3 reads CATGQDTNQPQHF. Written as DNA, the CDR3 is TGTGCCACCGGACAGGACACTAATCAGCCCCAGCATTTT.

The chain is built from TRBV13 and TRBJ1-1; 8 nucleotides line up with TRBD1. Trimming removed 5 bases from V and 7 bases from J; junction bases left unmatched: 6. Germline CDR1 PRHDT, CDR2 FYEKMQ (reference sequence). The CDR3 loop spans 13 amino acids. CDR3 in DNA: TGTGCCAGCAGCAGAGGACAGGGAGGTGAAGCTTTCTTT. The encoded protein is CASSRGQGGEAFF.

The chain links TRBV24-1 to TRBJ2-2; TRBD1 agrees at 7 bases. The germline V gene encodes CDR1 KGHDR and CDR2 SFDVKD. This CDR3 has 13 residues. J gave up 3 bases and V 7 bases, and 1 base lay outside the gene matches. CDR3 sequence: CATRGTDTGELFF. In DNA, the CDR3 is TGTGCCACCAGGGGGACAGACACCGGGGAGCTGTTTTTT.

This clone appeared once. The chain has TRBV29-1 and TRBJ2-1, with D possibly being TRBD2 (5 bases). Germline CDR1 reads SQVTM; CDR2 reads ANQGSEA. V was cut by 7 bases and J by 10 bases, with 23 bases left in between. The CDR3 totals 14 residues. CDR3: CSAPLSWGAWEQFF. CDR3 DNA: TGCAGCGCTCCACTATCATGGGGAGCCTGGGAGCAGTTCTTC.

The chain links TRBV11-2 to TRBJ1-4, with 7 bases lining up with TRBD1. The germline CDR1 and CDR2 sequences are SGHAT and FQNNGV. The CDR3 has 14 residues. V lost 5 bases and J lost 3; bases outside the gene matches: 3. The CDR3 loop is CASSPGGPNEKLFF. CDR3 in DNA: TGTGCCAGCAGCCCAGGGGGGCCTAATGAAAAACTGTTTTTT.

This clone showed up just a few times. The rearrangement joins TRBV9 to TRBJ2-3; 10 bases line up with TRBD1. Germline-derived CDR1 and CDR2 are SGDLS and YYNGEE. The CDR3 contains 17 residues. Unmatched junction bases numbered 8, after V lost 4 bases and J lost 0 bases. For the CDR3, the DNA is TGTGCCAGCAGCCGGGACAGGGGCTTTTATAGCACAGATACGCAGTATTTT. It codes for CASSRDRGFYSTDTQYF.